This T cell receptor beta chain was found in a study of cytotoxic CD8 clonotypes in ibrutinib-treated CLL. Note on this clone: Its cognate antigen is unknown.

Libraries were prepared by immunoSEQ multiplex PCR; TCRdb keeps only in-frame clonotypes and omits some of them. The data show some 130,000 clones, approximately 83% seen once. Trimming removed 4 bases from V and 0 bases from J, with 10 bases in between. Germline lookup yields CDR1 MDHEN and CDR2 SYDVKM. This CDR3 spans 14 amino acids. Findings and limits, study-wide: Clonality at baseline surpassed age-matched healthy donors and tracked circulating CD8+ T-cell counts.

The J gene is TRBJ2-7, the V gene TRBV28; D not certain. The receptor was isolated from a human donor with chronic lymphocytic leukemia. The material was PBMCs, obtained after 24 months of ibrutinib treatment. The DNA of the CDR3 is TGTGCCAGCAGTTCAACAGCAATCTCCTACGAGCAGTACTTC. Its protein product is CASSSTAISYEQYF. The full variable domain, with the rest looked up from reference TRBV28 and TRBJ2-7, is DVKVTQSSRYLVKRTGEKVFLECVQDMDHENMFWYRQDPGLGLRLIYFSYDVKMKEKGDIPEGYSVSREKKERFSLILESASTNQTSMYLCASSSTAISYEQYFGPGTRLTVT.